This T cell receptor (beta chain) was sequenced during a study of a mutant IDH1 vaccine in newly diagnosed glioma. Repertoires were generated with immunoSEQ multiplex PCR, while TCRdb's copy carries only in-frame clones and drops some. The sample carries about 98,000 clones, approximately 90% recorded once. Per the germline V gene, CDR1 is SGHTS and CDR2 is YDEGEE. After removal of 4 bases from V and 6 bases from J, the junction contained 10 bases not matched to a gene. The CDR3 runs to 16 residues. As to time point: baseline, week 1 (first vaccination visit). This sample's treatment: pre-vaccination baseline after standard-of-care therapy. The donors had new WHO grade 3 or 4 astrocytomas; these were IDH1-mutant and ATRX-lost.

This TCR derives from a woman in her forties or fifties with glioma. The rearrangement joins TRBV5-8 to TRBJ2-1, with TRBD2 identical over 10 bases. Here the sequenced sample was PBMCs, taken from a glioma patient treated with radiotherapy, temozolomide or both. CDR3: CASSRGRGLATNEQFF. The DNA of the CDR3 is TGTGCCAGCAGCAGGGGTAGGGGACTAGCGACCAATGAGCAGTTCTTC.